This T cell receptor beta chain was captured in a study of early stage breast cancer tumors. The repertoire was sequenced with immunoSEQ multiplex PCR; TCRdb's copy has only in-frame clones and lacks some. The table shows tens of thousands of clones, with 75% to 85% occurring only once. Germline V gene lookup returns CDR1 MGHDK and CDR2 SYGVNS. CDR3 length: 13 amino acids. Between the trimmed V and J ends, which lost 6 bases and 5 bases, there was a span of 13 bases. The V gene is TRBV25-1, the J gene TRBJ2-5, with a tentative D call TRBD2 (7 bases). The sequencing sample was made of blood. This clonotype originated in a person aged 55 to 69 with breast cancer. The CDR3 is CASREQGGETQYF. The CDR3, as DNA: TGTGCCAGCAGGGAACAGGGAGGGGAGACCCAGTACTTC.